The rows below give T cell receptor beta chains drawn from one sample of a study of technical replicates of blood from several donors. Profiled with immunoSEQ multiplex PCR; TCRdb holds only in-frame clones, not every one. The sample yields about 88,000 clones, about 95% seen once. The material sequenced was T cells isolated from PBMCs. The receptors were gathered from a human donor in good health. Both conserved end residues are part of each CDR3. Fields, in order: D gene, J gene, V gene, clone size, CDR3 DNA, CDR3 protein. The D gene is left open where the match is weak. Clone size appears in some rows only: once, few, many, or a class for an expanded clone.

D: TRBD2
J: TRBJ2-1
V: TRBV4-2
size: NA
DNA: TGTGCCAGCAGCCCCTCTAGCGGGAGCCCCGGGAATGAGCAGTTCTTC
CDR3: CASSPSSGSPGNEQFF

D: TRBD1
J: TRBJ2-7
V: TRBV11-1
size: NA
DNA: TGTGCCAGCACCCGGGACAGGGGATCTCACGAGCAGTACTTC
CDR3: CASTRDRGSHEQYF

D: TRBD1
J: TRBJ1-4
V: TRBV7-3
size: NA
DNA: TGTGCCAGCAGCCCCGGGACAGCAACTAATGAAAAACTGTTTTTT
CDR3: CASSPGTATNEKLFF

D: NA
J: TRBJ2-7
V: TRBV25-1
size: NA
DNA: TGTGCCAGCAGGGCGCGGGAAAGGAGTGAGCAGTACTTC
CDR3: CASRARERSEQYF

D: TRBD1
J: TRBJ2-1
V: TRBV5-6
size: NA
DNA: TGTGCCAGCAGCTTGGATCCGGGACAGGACAATGAGCAGTTCTTC
CDR3: CASSLDPGQDNEQFF

D: TRBD1
J: TRBJ2-7
V: TRBV5-1
size: NA
DNA: TGCGCCAGCAGCTACCGGGACAGGGACTACGAGCAGTACTTC
CDR3: CASSYRDRDYEQYF

D: NA
J: TRBJ2-1
V: TRBV6-1
size: NA
DNA: TGTGCCAGCAGGGGCGCATACAATGAGCAGTTCTTC
CDR3: CASRGAYNEQFF

D: NA
J: TRBJ2-2
V: TRBV6-5
size: NA
DNA: TGTGCCAGCAGTTACTGGCAGGAGGAAAGGGAGCTGTTTTTT
CDR3: CASSYWQEERELFF

D: NA
J: TRBJ1-5
V: TRBV6-5
size: NA
DNA: TGTGCCAGCAGATTAGGACTGGATCAGCCCCAGCATTTT
CDR3: CASRLGLDQPQHF

D: NA
J: TRBJ1-1
V: TRBV7-2
size: NA
DNA: TGTGCCAGCAGCTTAGCAGGGAGGGGGGCTGAAGCTTTCTTT
CDR3: CASSLAGRGAEAFF

D: NA
J: TRBJ1-1
V: TRBV20-1
size: NA
DNA: TGCAGTGCTAGACAGAACACTGAAGCTTTCTTT
CDR3: CSARQNTEAFF

D: NA
J: TRBJ2-5
V: TRBV25-1
size: NA
DNA: TGTGCCAGCAGTGGATTCCAGGGGGAGACCCAGTACTTC
CDR3: CASSGFQGETQYF

D: TRBD1
J: TRBJ1-2
V: TRBV6-5
size: NA
DNA: TGTGCCAGCAGTTACGGAGGGACAGGGACAGGCTACACCTTC
CDR3: CASSYGGTGTGYTF

D: TRBD1
J: TRBJ2-7
V: TRBV30
size: NA
DNA: TGTGCCTGGAGTGTAGGTGGGACAGGGGGGTACGAGCAGTACTTC
CDR3: CAWSVGGTGGYEQYF

D: NA
J: TRBJ1-1
V: TRBV9
size: NA
DNA: TGTGCCAGCAGCGTAGTTACAGACGGCACTGAAGCTTTCTTT
CDR3: CASSVVTDGTEAFF

D: NA
J: TRBJ1-2
V: TRBV9
size: NA
DNA: TGTGCCAGCAGCGTAGCTTTACAGGGTGGAGGCTACACCTTC
CDR3: CASSVALQGGGYTF

D: NA
J: TRBJ1-3
V: TRBV19
size: NA
DNA: TGTGCCAGTATGGAGACTGCCTCACTCGGCACCATATATTTT
CDR3: CASMETASLGTIYF

D: NA
J: TRBJ2-1
V: TRBV19
size: NA
DNA: TGTGCCAGTAACGAGGGAGTGTACAATGAGCAGTTCTTC
CDR3: CASNEGVYNEQFF

D: NA
J: TRBJ2-1
V: TRBV5-1
size: NA
DNA: TGCGCCAGCAGCTTGGAGGCAGGGCAACGTATCCAGTTCTTC
CDR3: CASSLEAGQRIQFF

D: NA
J: TRBJ1-1
V: TRBV19
size: NA
DNA: TGTGCCAGTACTTGGCAGGGGCTAGGGAACACTGAAGCTTTCTTT
CDR3: CASTWQGLGNTEAFF

D: TRBD1
J: TRBJ1-1
V: TRBV7-8
size: NA
DNA: TGTGCCAGCAGCTTAGGGTGGGGACAGGGTGAACGGATGAACACTGAAGCTTTCTTT
CDR3: CASSLGWGQGERMNTEAFF

D: TRBD1
J: TRBJ2-7
V: TRBV6-5
size: NA
DNA: TGTGCCAGCCGACAGGGGGCGTACGAGCAGTACTTC
CDR3: CASRQGAYEQYF

D: TRBD1
J: TRBJ1-1
V: TRBV7-3
size: NA
DNA: TGTGCCAGCAGCCCACAGGGGGCAGTCACTGAAGCTTTCTTT
CDR3: CASSPQGAVTEAFF

D: NA
J: TRBJ1-2
V: TRBV10-2
size: NA
DNA: TGCGCCAGCAGCCCGACAGCGCAAAGGGACAATGGCTACACCTTC
CDR3: CASSPTAQRDNGYTF

D: NA
J: TRBJ1-5
V: TRBV19
size: NA
DNA: TGTGCCAGCCGACAGCCCAATCAGCCCCAGCATTTT
CDR3: CASRQPNQPQHF

D: NA
J: TRBJ2-7
V: TRBV18
size: NA
DNA: TGTGCCAGCTCACCACCTAGCGGTTCCTACGAGCAGTACTTC
CDR3: CASSPPSGSYEQYF

D: TRBD2
J: TRBJ2-1
V: TRBV19
size: NA
DNA: TGTGCCAGTAGTAGACTAGCGGGAGGTGGTGAGCAGTTCTTC
CDR3: CASSRLAGGGEQFF

D: NA
J: TRBJ2-7
V: TRBV7-2
size: NA
DNA: TGTGCCAGCAGCAACTCTCGAGCAAACGAGCAGTACTTC
CDR3: CASSNSRANEQYF

D: TRBD1
J: TRBJ1-1
V: TRBV19
size: once
DNA: TGTGCCAGTAGCCACAGGGGGGCACGACAGAACACTGAAGCTTTCTTT
CDR3: CASSHRGARQNTEAFF

D: TRBD2
J: TRBJ2-1
V: TRBV10-3
size: NA
DNA: TGTGCCATCAGTGGGGGGGATGGGGGGAGGGCCTCGAGTGAGCAGTTCTTC
CDR3: CAISGGDGGRASSEQFF

D: TRBD2
J: TRBJ2-7
V: TRBV29-1
size: NA
DNA: TGCAGCGTCCCTGGGACTAGCGGGGGCCAGTACTTC
CDR3: CSVPGTSGGQYF

D: TRBD1
J: TRBJ2-5
V: TRBV5-1
size: NA
DNA: TGCGCCAGCAGCTTGGGGACGTCAGGGGGCGAAGAGACCCAGTACTTC
CDR3: CASSLGTSGGEETQYF

D: NA
J: TRBJ1-1
V: TRBV27
size: NA
DNA: TGTGCCAGCAGTTTATCAGGGGACACTGAAGCTTTCTTT
CDR3: CASSLSGDTEAFF

D: NA
J: TRBJ1-6
V: TRBV4-1
size: NA
DNA: TGCGCCAGCACGGGGGGCCGGTCACCCCTCCACTTT
CDR3: CASTGGRSPLHF

D: TRBD2
J: TRBJ2-3
V: TRBV4-1
size: NA
DNA: TGCGCCAGCAGCCGCGGACTAGCGGGAGCAGATACGCAGTATTTT
CDR3: CASSRGLAGADTQYF

D: NA
J: TRBJ2-7
V: TRBV14
size: once
DNA: TGTGCCAGCAGCCCCCGGGCGGGGAGCTCCTACGAGCAGTACTTC
CDR3: CASSPRAGSSYEQYF

D: TRBD1
J: TRBJ1-1
V: TRBV9
size: NA
DNA: TGTGCCAGCAGCGTAGTTCACCAGGGGGGCACTGAAGCTTTCTTT
CDR3: CASSVVHQGGTEAFF

D: NA
J: TRBJ1-5
V: TRBV5-1
size: NA
DNA: TGCGCCAGCAGCTTGGTTGCAGGGAGCAATCAGCCCCAGCATTTT
CDR3: CASSLVAGSNQPQHF

D: NA
J: TRBJ1-4
V: TRBV27
size: once
DNA: TGTGCCAGCAGTTTATTGACACAGGGAGCGGGGAATGAAAAACTGTTTTTT
CDR3: CASSLLTQGAGNEKLFF

D: TRBD1
J: TRBJ1-4
V: TRBV15
size: NA
DNA: TGTGCCACCTCCCGGGACAGGATTAATGAAAAACTGTTTTTT
CDR3: CATSRDRINEKLFF

D: NA
J: TRBJ1-5
V: TRBV28
size: NA
DNA: TGTGCCAGCAGTCCGAGGAGGGGCAATCAGCCCCAGCATTTT
CDR3: CASSPRRGNQPQHF

D: NA
J: TRBJ1-5
V: TRBV6-1
size: NA
DNA: TGTGCCAGCAGGGTGACAGAGGCTGGGCCCCAGCATTTT
CDR3: CASRVTEAGPQHF

D: TRBD1
J: TRBJ1-2
V: TRBV6-5
size: NA
DNA: TGTGCCAGCAGCCGGGGACAGGGGGATGGCTACACCTTC
CDR3: CASSRGQGDGYTF

D: NA
J: TRBJ2-1
V: TRBV27
size: NA
DNA: TGTGCCAGCAGTTCCCGGGACTACAATGAGCAGTTCTTC
CDR3: CASSSRDYNEQFF

D: NA
J: TRBJ2-1
V: TRBV7-9
size: NA
DNA: TGTGCCAGCAGCTTACTAGAAGCACAGTTCTTC
CDR3: CASSLLEAQFF

D: NA
J: TRBJ1-1
V: TRBV9
size: few
DNA: TGTGCCAGCAGCGTAGGTTCTTTAATGAACACTGAAGCTTTCTTT
CDR3: CASSVGSLMNTEAFF

D: TRBD1
J: TRBJ1-1
V: TRBV9
size: NA
DNA: TGTGCCAGCACGTCAGATAGGGGACAGGGACCTCAAGCTTTCTTT
CDR3: CASTSDRGQGPQAFF

D: NA
J: TRBJ2-5
V: TRBV21-1
size: NA
DNA: TGTGCCAGCATCGAGACAGCGGGAGGCGGAGGGGAGACCCAGTACTTC
CDR3: CASIETAGGGGETQYF

D: NA
J: TRBJ1-1
V: TRBV6-4
size: NA
DNA: TGTGCCAGCAGTGACTCCAGGACAGCACAAGCTTTCTTT
CDR3: CASSDSRTAQAFF

D: TRBD1
J: TRBJ2-2
V: TRBV28
size: once
DNA: TGTGCCAGCAGGGAAGGGGGCCCCAGGACCGGGGAGCTGTTTTTT
CDR3: CASREGGPRTGELFF

D: NA
J: TRBJ1-4
V: TRBV6-5
size: NA
DNA: TGTGCCAGCAGTTATATCCGCGTTGGTGAAAAACTGTTTTTT
CDR3: CASSYIRVGEKLFF

D: NA
J: TRBJ2-7
V: TRBV28
size: NA
DNA: TGTGCCAGCTCCGCCTGGGAGGAGCAGTACTTC
CDR3: CASSAWEEQYF

D: NA
J: TRBJ2-1
V: TRBV14
size: NA
DNA: TGTGCCAGCAGCCAAGAAGCTACTAGCCGAGAACCCCAGTTCTTC
CDR3: CASSQEATSREPQFF

D: TRBD2
J: TRBJ2-7
V: TRBV29-1
size: NA
DNA: TGCAGCGTTCTTGGCGGGAGCTCCTACGAGCAGTACTTC
CDR3: CSVLGGSSYEQYF

D: NA
J: TRBJ1-2
V: TRBV7-3
size: NA
DNA: TGTGCCAGCAGCTTAGGTGCCGGGGATCACTATGGCTACACCTTC
CDR3: CASSLGAGDHYGYTF

D: NA
J: TRBJ1-2
V: TRBV27
size: NA
DNA: TGTGCCAGCAGACCTAGGAGTGGAGCTAACTATGGCTACACCTTC
CDR3: CASRPRSGANYGYTF

D: NA
J: TRBJ2-1
V: TRBV7-9
size: NA
DNA: TGTGCCAGCAAACTAGCCCTCAGTGAGCAGTTCTTC
CDR3: CASKLALSEQFF

D: TRBD1
J: TRBJ1-1
V: TRBV9
size: NA
DNA: TGTGCCAGCAGCGATACGAACGATCGGGACAGGCTTACCCCTGGGACTGAAGCTTTCTTT
CDR3: CASSDTNDRDRLTPGTEAFF

D: NA
J: TRBJ2-1
V: TRBV30
size: once
DNA: TGTGCCTGGAGTATGGGACTCTTTGGCGGTGAGCAGTTCTTC
CDR3: CAWSMGLFGGEQFF